Listed below are T cell receptor beta chains from one sample, sequenced in a study of blood T cell repertoires in COVID-19. Profiled with immunoSEQ multiplex PCR; TCRdb holds only in-frame clones, not every one. The table lists roughly 250,000 clones, under 95% of them singletons. Sequenced: PBMCs or T cells enriched from blood (not recorded which). These receptors originate from a woman aged 18-29 years who had recovered from COVID-19. CDR3s include the opening cysteine and the closing phenylalanine or tryptophan. Each record gives: J gene, D gene, clone size, V gene, CDR3 protein, CDR3 DNA. The D gene is left open where the match is weak. Some rows mark clone size as missing; the rest say once, few, many or name a class of expanded clone.

TRBJ1-5 - few TRBV5-4 CASSLGGEQPQHF TGTGCCAGCAGCCTCGGGGGAGAGCAGCCCCAGCATTTT
TRBJ2-7 TRBD1 - TRBV11-2 CASSLGQGALEQYF TGTGCCAGCAGCTTGGGACAGGGGGCTCTCGAGCAGTACTTC
TRBJ2-7 - - TRBV7-2 CASSLFSGFVQYF TGTGCCAGCAGCCTCTTCAGCGGATTCGTGCAGTACTTC
TRBJ2-1 - - TRBV21-1 CASTLLRGVLQQKQFF TGTGCCAGCACCCTCCTTCGCGGGGTCCTCCAACAAAAGCAGTTCTTC
TRBJ2-4 - - TRBV18 CASSRNRARTNIQYF TGTGCCAGCTCCCGCAACAGGGCTCGGACCAACATTCAGTACTTC
TRBJ1-6 - - TRBV4-3 CASAPGAGSSPLHF TGCGCCAGCGCCCCTGGGGCAGGTTCCTCACCCCTCCACTTT
TRBJ2-5 - - TRBV28 CASSLSSGQETQYF TGTGCCAGCAGTTTATCATCGGGACAAGAGACCCAGTACTTC
TRBJ1-2 TRBD1 - TRBV6-5 CASRDRAGYTF TGTGCCAGCAGGGACAGGGCTGGCTACACCTTC
TRBJ2-5 - - TRBV6-1 CASSERPGIETQYF TGTGCCAGCAGTGAACGGCCAGGGATAGAGACCCAGTACTTC
TRBJ1-1 - - TRBV15 CATSRDLSVEAFF TGTGCCACCAGCAGAGACTTGTCGGTTGAAGCTTTCTTT
TRBJ1-1 - - TRBV29-1 CSVPRGTNTEAFF TGCAGCGTTCCCCGTGGGACAAACACTGAAGCTTTCTTT
TRBJ1-1 - - TRBV5-1 CASRPGGGNTEAFF TGCGCCAGCCGGCCGGGGGGCGGTAACACTGAAGCTTTCTTT
TRBJ2-3 TRBD2 - TRBV7-9 CASRSDGTIGAQYF TGTGCCAGCAGAAGCGATGGGACTATCGGTGCGCAGTATTTT
TRBJ1-1 - - TRBV5-4 CASSLDYRNTEAFF TGTGCCAGCAGCTTGGATTACAGAAACACTGAAGCTTTCTTT
TRBJ2-7 - - TRBV2 CASRDSERFPYEQYF TGTGCCAGCAGGGACTCAGAAAGATTTCCCTACGAGCAGTACTTC
TRBJ2-7 - - TRBV7-9 CASSLRQGPENEQYF TGTGCCAGCAGCTTGCGCCAGGGGCCGGAGAACGAGCAGTACTTC
TRBJ2-2 TRBD2 - TRBV27 CASSSPRTSGSRELFF TGTGCCAGCAGTTCCCCCCGGACTAGCGGGAGCCGGGAGCTGTTTTTT
TRBJ1-2 TRBD1 - TRBV11-2 CASSLRDSAAANYGYTF TGTGCCAGCAGCTTACGGGACAGTGCTGCAGCTAACTATGGCTACACCTTC
TRBJ2-2 TRBD2 - TRBV7-2 CASSLLQRGGGGELFF TGTGCCAGCAGCCTCCTCCAGCGGGGGGGTGGCGGGGAGCTGTTTTTT
TRBJ1-3 TRBD1 - TRBV18 CASSFPTGLSGNTIYF TGTGCCAGCTCATTTCCGACAGGGCTCTCTGGAAACACCATATATTTT
TRBJ2-2 - few TRBV19 CASSIPLDTGELFF TGTGCCAGTAGTATACCCCTTGACACCGGGGAGCTGTTTTTT
TRBJ2-5 TRBD1 - TRBV5-1 CASSSLPQGEQETQYF TGCGCCAGCAGCTCCTTGCCACAGGGGGAGCAAGAGACCCAGTACTTC
TRBJ1-6 TRBD1 - TRBV5-1 CASRTGGDSPLHF TGCGCCAGCAGGACAGGGGGCGATTCACCCCTCCACTTT
TRBJ1-2 - - TRBV10-2 CASSGGLYYGYTF TGCGCCAGCAGTGGCGGGTTATACTATGGCTACACCTTC
TRBJ2-3 - - TRBV4-3 CASSQDSSTDTQYF TGCGCCAGCAGCCAAGACTCTAGCACAGATACGCAGTATTTT
TRBJ2-3 - - TRBV24-1 CATSDSQVGGHTSSTDTQYF TGTGCCACCAGTGACTCCCAAGTGGGGGGGCATACATCTAGCACAGATACGCAGTATTTT
TRBJ2-2 - - TRBV25-1 CASSFIDTGELFF TGTGCCAGCAGTTTCATAGACACCGGGGAGCTGTTTTTT
TRBJ1-2 - - TRBV6-5 CASSFSPRGGYTF TGTGCCAGCAGTTTTTCCCCACGAGGTGGCTACACCTTC
TRBJ1-1 - - TRBV4-3 CASSQETSMNTEAFF TGCGCCAGCAGCCAAGAGACATCCATGAACACTGAAGCTTTCTTT
TRBJ1-5 - once TRBV2 CASSAPGSGSNQPQHF TGTGCCAGCAGTGCCCCTGGGTCGGGTAGCAATCAGCCCCAGCATTTT
TRBJ2-4 - - TRBV18 CASSPWVTLAKNIQYF TGTGCCAGCTCACCGTGGGTGACATTAGCCAAAAACATTCAGTACTTC
TRBJ1-6 TRBD1 - TRBV6-1 CASSGPGTGGRSPLHF TGTGCCAGCAGTGGACCGGGGACAGGGGGCAGGTCACCCCTCCACTTT
TRBJ2-5 - - TRBV19 CASSRGNGFETQYF TGTGCCAGTAGTAGAGGGAATGGGTTTGAGACCCAGTACTTC
TRBJ1-1 TRBD1 - TRBV19 CASSIGDRGRGTEAFF TGTGCCAGTAGTATCGGCGACAGGGGGCGCGGCACTGAAGCTTTCTTT
TRBJ2-1 - once TRBV2 CASSEVAVQYNEQFF TGTGCCAGCAGTGAAGTGGCGGTCCAGTACAATGAGCAGTTCTTC
TRBJ1-2 - once TRBV28 CASRPPGGKNYGYTF TGTGCCAGCAGACCCCCCGGAGGGAAAAACTATGGCTACACCTTC
TRBJ1-4 - - TRBV5-1 CASSLGGDYNEKLFF TGCGCCAGCAGCTTGGGGGGAGACTACAATGAAAAACTGTTTTTT